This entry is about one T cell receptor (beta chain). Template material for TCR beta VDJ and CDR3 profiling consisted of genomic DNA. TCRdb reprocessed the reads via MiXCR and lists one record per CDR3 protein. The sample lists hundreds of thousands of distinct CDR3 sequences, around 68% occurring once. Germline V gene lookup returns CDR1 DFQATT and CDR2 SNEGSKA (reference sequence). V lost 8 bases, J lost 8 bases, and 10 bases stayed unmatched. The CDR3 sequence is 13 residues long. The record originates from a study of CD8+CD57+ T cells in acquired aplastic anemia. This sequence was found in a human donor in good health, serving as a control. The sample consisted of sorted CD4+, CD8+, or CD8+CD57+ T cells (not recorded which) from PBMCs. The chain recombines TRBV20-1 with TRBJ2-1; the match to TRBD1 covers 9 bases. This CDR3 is CSTGTGSTDEQFF. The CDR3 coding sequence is TGCAGTACCGGGACAGGGAGCACCGATGAGCAGTTCTTC.